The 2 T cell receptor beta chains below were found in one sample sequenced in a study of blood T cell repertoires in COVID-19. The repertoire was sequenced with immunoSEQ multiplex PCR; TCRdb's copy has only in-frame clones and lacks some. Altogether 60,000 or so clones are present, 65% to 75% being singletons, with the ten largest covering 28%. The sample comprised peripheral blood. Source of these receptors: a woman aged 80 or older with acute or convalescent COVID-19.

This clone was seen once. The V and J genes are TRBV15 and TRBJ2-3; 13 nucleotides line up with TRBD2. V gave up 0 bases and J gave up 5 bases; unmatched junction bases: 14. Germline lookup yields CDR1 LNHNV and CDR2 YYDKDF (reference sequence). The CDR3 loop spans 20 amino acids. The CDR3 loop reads CATSRESPGLAGKGGDTQYF. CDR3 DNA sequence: TGTGCCACCAGCAGAGAGTCCCCGGGACTAGCGGGAAAGGGGGGAGATACGCAGTATTTT.

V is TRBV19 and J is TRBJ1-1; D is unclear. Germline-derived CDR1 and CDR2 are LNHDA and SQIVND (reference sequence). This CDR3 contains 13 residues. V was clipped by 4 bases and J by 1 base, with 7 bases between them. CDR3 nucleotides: TGTGCCAGTAGTACCATCCCGAACACTGAAGCTTTCTTT. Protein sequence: CASSTIPNTEAFF.